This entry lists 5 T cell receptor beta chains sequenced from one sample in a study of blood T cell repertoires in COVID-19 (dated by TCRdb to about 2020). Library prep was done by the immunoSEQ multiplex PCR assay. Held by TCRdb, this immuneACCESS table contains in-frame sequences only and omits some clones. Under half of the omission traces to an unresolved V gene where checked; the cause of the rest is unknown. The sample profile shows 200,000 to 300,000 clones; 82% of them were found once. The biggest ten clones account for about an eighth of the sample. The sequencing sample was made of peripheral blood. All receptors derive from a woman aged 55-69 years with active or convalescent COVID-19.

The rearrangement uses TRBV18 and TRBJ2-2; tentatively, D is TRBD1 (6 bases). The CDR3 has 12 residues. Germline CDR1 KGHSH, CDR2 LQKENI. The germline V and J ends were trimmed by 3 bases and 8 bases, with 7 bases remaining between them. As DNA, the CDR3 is TGTGCCAGCTCACCCAGGGGAGGGGAGCTGTTTTTT. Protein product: CASSPRGGELFF.

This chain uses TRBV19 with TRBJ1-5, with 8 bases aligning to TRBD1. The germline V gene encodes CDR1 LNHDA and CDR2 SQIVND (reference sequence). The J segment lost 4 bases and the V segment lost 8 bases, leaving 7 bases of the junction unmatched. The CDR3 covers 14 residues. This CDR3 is CASDSGTGNQPQHF. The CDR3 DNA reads TGTGCCAGTGACTCCGGGACAGGAAATCAGCCCCAGCATTTT.

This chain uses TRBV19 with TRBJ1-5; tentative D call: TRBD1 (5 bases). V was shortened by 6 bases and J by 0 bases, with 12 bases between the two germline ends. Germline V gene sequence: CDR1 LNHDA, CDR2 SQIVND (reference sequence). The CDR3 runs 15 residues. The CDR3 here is CASSRQSYSNQPQHF. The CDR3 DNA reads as TGTGCCAGTAGCAGACAGAGCTATAGCAATCAGCCCCAGCATTTT.

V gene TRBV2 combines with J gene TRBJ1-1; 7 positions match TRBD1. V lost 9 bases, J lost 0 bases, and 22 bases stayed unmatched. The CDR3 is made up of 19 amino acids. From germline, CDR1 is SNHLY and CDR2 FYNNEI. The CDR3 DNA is TGTGCCAGTAAGGGAGGAAGGGGGCGACTTGCGGGGATGAACACTGAAGCTTTCTTT. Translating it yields CASKGGRGRLAGMNTEAFF.

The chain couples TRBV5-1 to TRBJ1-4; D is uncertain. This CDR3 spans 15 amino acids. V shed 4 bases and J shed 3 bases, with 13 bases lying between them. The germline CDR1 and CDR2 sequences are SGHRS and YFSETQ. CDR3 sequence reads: CASSPLGRANEKLFF. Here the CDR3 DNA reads TGCGCCAGCAGCCCGTTAGGTCGGGCTAATGAAAAACTGTTTTTT.